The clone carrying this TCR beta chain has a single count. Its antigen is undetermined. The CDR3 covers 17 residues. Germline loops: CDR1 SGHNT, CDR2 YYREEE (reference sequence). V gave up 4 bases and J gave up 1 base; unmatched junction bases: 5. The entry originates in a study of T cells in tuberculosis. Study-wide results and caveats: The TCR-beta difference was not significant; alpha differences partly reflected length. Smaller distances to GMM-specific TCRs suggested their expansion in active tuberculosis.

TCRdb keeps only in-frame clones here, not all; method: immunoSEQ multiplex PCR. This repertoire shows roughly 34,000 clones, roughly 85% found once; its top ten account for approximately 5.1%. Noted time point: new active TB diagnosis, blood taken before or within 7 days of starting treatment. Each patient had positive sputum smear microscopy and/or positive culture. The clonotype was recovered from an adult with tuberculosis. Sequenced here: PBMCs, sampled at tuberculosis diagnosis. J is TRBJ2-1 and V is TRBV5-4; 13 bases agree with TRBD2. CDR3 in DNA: TGTGCCAGCAGCCTAGGACTAGCGGGAGTGTCCTACAATGAGCAGTTCTTC. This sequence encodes CASSLGLAGVSYNEQFF. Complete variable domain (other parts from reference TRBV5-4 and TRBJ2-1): ETGVTQSPTHLIKTRGQQVTLRCSSQSGHNTVSWYQQALGQGPQFIFQYYREEENGRGNFPPRFSGLQFPNYSSELNVNALELDDSALYLCASSLGLAGVSYNEQFFGPGTRLTVL.